This T cell receptor (beta chain) was sequenced during a study of T-cell memory formation after mild COVID-19 (dated by TCRdb to about 2021). Describing the broader study: TCR sequence clusters from the two donors were found to be largely donor specific. Two young, previously healthy adult volunteers made up the cohort, one male and one female. Longitudinal TCRalpha and TCRbeta repertoire sequencing tracked T-cell clones expanding and contracting after mild COVID-19 in two donors.

The CDR3 contains 14 residues, cysteine and phenylalanine counted. The only DNA kept is the CDR3, 42 bases in frame from the first base. At the junction V is shortened by 5 bases and J by 2 bases, with 11 bases in between. Broader findings and caveats from the paper: The study covered only a couple of mild cases, and larger cohorts including severe cases with pre-infection samples were considered necessary. The detection of some responding clones in pre-infection memory suggests that pre-existing cross-reactive memory T cells joined the SARS-CoV-2 response. From day 15 to 85, contracting clones showed balanced CD4/CD8 phenotypes, whereas a second wave of clones that expanded from day 15 to 37 leaned towards CD4+. The second-wave clones that peaked on day 37 were not confirmed to be SARS-CoV-2 specific. Contracting CD4+ clones turned up mainly in the CM and EM memory subsets, whereas EMRA was where CD8+ clones were enriched.

This clonotype was detected a few times. Its antigen specificity is not known. The sample holds no much larger clone one base away, and base qualities are not on file. PBMCs were isolated by Ficoll-Paque density gradient centrifugation. Sequencing instrument: Illumina NovaSeq 6000. TCRalpha and TCRbeta cDNA libraries were constructed by 5'RACE with constant-segment primers, with sample barcodes and unique molecular identifiers being introduced. Trizol reagent was used to extract RNA from every sample. Libraries were amplified in two PCR steps, with a second sample barcode and Illumina TruSeq adapters added in the second step. Libraries were sequenced on an Illumina NovaSeq with 2 x 150 bp paired-end reads. In the paper's pipeline: Reads were demultiplexed and collapsed into UMI-guided consensus sequences with migec v1.2.7. With mixcr v2.1.11, UMI consensuses were aligned to TRA and TRB V and J templates and assembled into clonotypes. Clonotypes were classified as expanded or contracted when called significant by both edgeR and NoisET, with noise models trained on biological replicates. For edgeR calls, a false discovery rate-adjusted p below 0.01 and a log2 fold-change threshold of 1 were applied. As an exploratory analysis of dynamics, PCA with hierarchical clustering was applied to max-normalized trajectories of the 1000 most abundant clonotypes. Each responding clone was given a CD4 or CD8 phenotype based on the CD4+ and CD8+ repertoires, which had been sequenced separately. Through fastp at Q25 and MiXCR, TCRdb rebuilt clones from the public reads, retaining in-frame beta chains. For every CDR3 protein sequence, its rows merge into one entry that carries the most common genes and DNA. These V and J calls are TCRdb output, not the study's own analysis. Counted in this sample were about 140,000 distinct CDR3 sequences; about 14% of them appeared once. Of the sample, around 30% falls within the top ten clones.

Material for sequencing was PBMCs or a T cell subset sorted from them (not recorded which). The chain employs TRBV12-3 or TRBV12-4 and TRBJ2-3; matching of 6 bases hints at TRBD2 as the D gene. This TCR was recovered from an adult woman who had mild COVID-19 (a few samples of this study predate the infection). The sample titles of this study are shuffled in the database, so cell type and time point are left out; the donor was told from shared clones. The nucleotide sequence reads TGTGCCAGCAGTACACTAGCCTACACAGATACGCAGTATTTT. It translates as CASSTLAYTDTQYF.